What follows are 4 T cell receptor beta chains derived from one specimen sequenced in a study of blood T cell repertoires in COVID-19 (dated by TCRdb to the early 2020s). Library preparation employed the immunoSEQ multiplex PCR assay. TCRdb retrieved this table from immuneACCESS and kept in-frame rearrangements only. Not all clones are present; in checked studies, unresolved V genes account for under half, and no reason is known for the remainder. For this sample there are 75,000 to 95,000 clones; around 90% appear just once. About 4.5% of the sample comes from the top ten. The sample taken for sequencing was peripheral blood. The origin of the receptors is a man in his fifties with active COVID-19.

The chain couples TRBV5-1 to TRBJ1-1; D may be TRBD1 (5 bases). The germline CDR1 and CDR2 sequences are SGHRS and YFSETQ. Deletions cut 7 bases from V and 7 bases from J, with 20 bases between. The CDR3 length is 14 residues. CDR3 region: CASGAEWGVREAFF. The CDR3 DNA reads as TGCGCCAGCGGGGCTGAATGGGGGGTCCGTGAAGCTTTCTTT.

This clone was observed a handful of times. The V gene is TRBV5-1, the J gene TRBJ1-2; 7 bases fit TRBD1. The CDR3 has 18 residues. After removal of 0 bases from V and 5 bases from J, the junction contained 16 bases not matched to a gene. Germline CDR1 is SGHRS and CDR2 is YFSETQ. The CDR3: CASSLAPKTGPFLYGYTF. CDR3 nucleotides: TGCGCCAGCAGCTTGGCCCCAAAGACAGGGCCTTTCTTATATGGCTACACCTTC.

CDR3 DNA: TGTGCCAGCAGAGGGGACAGGACTGGAACTGAAGCTTTCTTT. Encoded protein: CASRGDRTGTEAFF. The chain joins TRBV25-1 to TRBJ1-1; 8 bases fit TRBD1. Germline trimming cut 6 bases from V and 5 bases from J; bases unmatched to any gene: 8. Germline CDR1 reads MGHDK; CDR2 reads SYGVNS. The CDR3 totals 14 residues.

V and J are TRBV6-2 or TRBV6-3 and TRBJ2-1, with 9 bases lining up with TRBD2. The ends lost 0 bases at V and 4 bases at J; junction bases unmatched: 1. CDR3 length: 15 amino acids. CDR1 is MNHEY and CDR2 is SVGEGT in the germline V gene. The CDR3 DNA is TGTGCCAGCAGTTACTCGGCGGGAGGGTACAATGAGCAGTTCTTC. This encodes CASSYSAGGYNEQFF.